This TCR beta chain was identified during a study of T cell repertoires in cytomegalovirus infection. Looking at the study overall: Selected CMV epitopes included recently identified HLA-C-restricted ones as well as well-studied HLA-B-restricted ones. CMV infection and matching HLA type were both indicated by public TCR beta signatures. Study-level findings and limits: Dominating the ex vivo response were TCR beta clonotypes that were CMV-specific and HLA-C-restricted. Accumulated public TCR beta family frequency recognized individuals carrying CMV together with the relevant HLA.

In the case of this clonotype: Its target is not known.

TCRdb itself ran the reads through MiXCR, one entry per CDR3 protein. Of around 120,000 distinct CDR3 sequences in the sample, less than 55% were seen once. The germline V and J ends were trimmed by 2 bases and 3 bases, with 7 bases remaining between them. The germline V gene encodes CDR1 SEHNR and CDR2 FQNEAQ (reference sequence). This CDR3 region has 13 residues. The chain joins TRBV7-9 to TRBJ1-2; D gene unclear. The TCR sequence derives from a human donor in good health (CMV status not recorded). Some clones in this sample may be carry-over from other donors' samples. The source material was CD8+ T cells from cultured PBMCs, sampled from culture after CMV antigen stimulation. The CDR3 region is CASSLTADYGYTF. The CDR3 nucleotides are TGTGCCAGCAGCTTAACGGCGGACTATGGCTACACCTTC.